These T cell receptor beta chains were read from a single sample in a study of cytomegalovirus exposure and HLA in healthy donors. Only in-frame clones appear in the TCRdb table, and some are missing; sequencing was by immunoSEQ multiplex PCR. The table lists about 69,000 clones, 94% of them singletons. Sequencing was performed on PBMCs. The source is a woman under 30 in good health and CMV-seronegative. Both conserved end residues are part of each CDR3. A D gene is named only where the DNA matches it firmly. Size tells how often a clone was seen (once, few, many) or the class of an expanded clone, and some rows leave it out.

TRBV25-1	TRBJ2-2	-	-	CASSVRGTGELFF	TGTGCCAGCAGTGTTCGGGGGACCGGGGAGCTGTTTTTT
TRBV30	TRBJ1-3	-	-	CASPGLSGNTIYF	TGTGCCTCCCCGGGTCTCTCTGGAAACACCATATATTTT
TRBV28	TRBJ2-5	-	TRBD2	CASSGGLAGETQYF	TGTGCCAGCAGTGGCGGACTAGCTGGTGAGACCCAGTACTTC
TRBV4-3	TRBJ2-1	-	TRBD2	CASSQDLTGGAHNEQFF	TGCGCCAGCAGCCAAGATCTCACCGGGGGGGCCCACAATGAGCAGTTCTTC
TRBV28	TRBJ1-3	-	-	CASSSQHLGQRGSDGNTIYF	TGTGCCAGCAGTTCTCAACATTTAGGACAAAGGGGTTCTGATGGAAACACCATATATTTT
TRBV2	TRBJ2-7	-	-	CASSKQGLSSYEQYF	TGTGCCAGCAGTAAACAGGGATTGAGCTCCTACGAGCAGTACTTC
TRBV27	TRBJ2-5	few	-	CASSLYGRGRETQYF	TGTGCCAGCAGTTTATACGGCAGGGGGAGGGAGACCCAGTACTTC
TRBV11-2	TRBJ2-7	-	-	CASSLASAGYEQYF	TGTGCCAGCAGCTTAGCTAGCGCGGGCTACGAGCAGTACTTC
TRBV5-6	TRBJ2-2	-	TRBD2	CASSLWGGGELFF	TGTGCCAGCAGCTTGTGGGGGGGCGGGGAGCTGTTTTTT
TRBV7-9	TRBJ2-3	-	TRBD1	CASSPNLGDSQSTDTQYF	TGTGCCAGCAGCCCCAATCTGGGGGACAGCCAAAGCACAGATACGCAGTATTTT
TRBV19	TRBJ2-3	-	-	CASSFQVTDTQYF	TGTGCCAGTAGTTTCCAGGTCACAGATACGCAGTATTTT
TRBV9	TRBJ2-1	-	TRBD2	CASSVGVSGSYNEQFF	TGTGCCAGCAGCGTAGGGGTTAGCGGGAGCTACAATGAGCAGTTCTTC
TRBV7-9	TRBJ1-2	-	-	CASIGRSNYGYTF	TGTGCCAGCATAGGGAGGTCTAACTATGGCTACACCTTC
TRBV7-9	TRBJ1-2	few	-	CASSLVQLNYGYTF	TGTGCCAGCAGCTTAGTGCAGTTAAACTATGGCTACACCTTC
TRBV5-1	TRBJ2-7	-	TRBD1	CASSPGTQGIMHEQYF	TGCGCCAGCAGCCCTGGAACACAGGGGATCATGCACGAGCAGTACTTC
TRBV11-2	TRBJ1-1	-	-	CASSLAGSTATEAFF	TGTGCCAGCAGCTTAGCAGGCAGTACGGCCACTGAAGCTTTCTTT
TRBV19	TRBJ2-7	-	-	CASSMRPTEQYF	TGTGCCAGTAGTATGAGGCCCACCGAGCAGTACTTC
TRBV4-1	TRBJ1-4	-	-	CASSRPSWFNEKLFF	TGCGCCAGCAGCCGGCCGTCGTGGTTTAATGAAAAACTGTTTTTT
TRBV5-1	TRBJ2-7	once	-	CASSLDRDHYEQYF	TGCGCCAGCAGCTTGGACAGGGACCACTACGAGCAGTACTTC
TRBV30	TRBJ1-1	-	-	CALSGRGETEAFF	TGTGCCCTATCGGGGAGGGGGGAGACTGAAGCTTTCTTT
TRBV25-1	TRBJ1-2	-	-	CASDRDSGDCYGYTF	TGTGCCAGCGACCGGGACTCTGGGGATTGCTATGGCTACACCTTC
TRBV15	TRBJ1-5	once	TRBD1	CATSLTTGEDQPQHF	TGTGCCACCAGTCTGACCACAGGGGAGGATCAGCCCCAGCATTTT
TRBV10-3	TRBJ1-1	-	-	CAIRTAGNRNTEAFF	TGTGCCATCAGGACAGCAGGAAATCGGAACACTGAAGCTTTCTTT
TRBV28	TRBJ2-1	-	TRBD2	CASGGREEICEQFF	TGTGCCTCTGGGGGGCGGGAGGAAATATGTGAGCAGTTCTTC
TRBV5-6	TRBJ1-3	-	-	CASSPTVTGTGNTIYF	TGTGCCAGCAGCCCAACCGTGACAGGCACTGGAAACACCATATATTTT
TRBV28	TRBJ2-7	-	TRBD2	CASTLGGGSSYEQYF	TGTGCCAGCACCTTGGGCGGGGGGAGCTCCTACGAGCAGTACTTC
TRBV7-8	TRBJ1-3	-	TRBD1	CASSLWGPGERTGSGNTIYF	TGTGCCAGCAGCTTATGGGGGCCTGGAGAACGGACAGGGAGTGGAAACACCATATATTTT
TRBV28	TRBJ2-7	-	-	CASSLDRSFLYF	TGTGCCAGCAGTTTAGACAGGTCGTTTTTGTACTTC
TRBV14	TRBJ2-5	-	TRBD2	CASSQVTGGGTQYF	TGTGCCAGCAGCCAAGTCACAGGCGGGGGGACCCAGTACTTC
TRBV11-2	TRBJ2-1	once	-	CASSLAPRAGDSYNEQFF	TGTGCCAGCAGCTTAGCCCCAAGAGCGGGTGACTCCTACAATGAGCAGTTCTTC
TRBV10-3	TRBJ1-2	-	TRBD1	CAISEADRDNGYTF	TGTGCCATCAGTGAGGCCGACAGGGACAATGGCTACACCTTC
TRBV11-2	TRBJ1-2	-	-	CASSLYKQGNYGYTF	TGTGCCAGCAGCTTATACAAACAGGGAAACTATGGCTACACCTTC
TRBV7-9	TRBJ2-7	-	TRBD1	CASSPRGTGLEQYF	TGTGCCAGCAGCCCCCGGGGGACAGGGCTCGAGCAGTACTTC
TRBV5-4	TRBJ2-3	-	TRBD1	CASSFSGGLLTDTQYF	TGTGCCAGCAGCTTTTCAGGGGGCTTACTCACAGATACGCAGTATTTT
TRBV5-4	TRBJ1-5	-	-	CASSGGINQPQHF	TGTGCCAGCAGTGGGGGCATCAATCAGCCCCAGCATTTT
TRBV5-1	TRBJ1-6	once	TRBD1	CASSSGQGRSPLHF	TGCGCCAGCAGCTCGGGACAGGGGCGTTCACCCCTCCACTTT
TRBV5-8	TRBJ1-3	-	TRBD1	CASSERDRGLFSSGNTIYF	TGTGCCAGCAGCGAGAGGGACAGGGGGCTATTTTCCTCTGGAAACACCATATATTTT
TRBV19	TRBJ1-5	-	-	CASSPYRDLYSNQPQHF	TGTGCCAGTAGTCCTTACCGGGATTTGTATAGCAATCAGCCCCAGCATTTT
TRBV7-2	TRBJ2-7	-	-	CASSGAGASLVQYF	TGTGCCAGCAGCGGGGCGGGGGCCAGCTTAGTGCAGTACTTC
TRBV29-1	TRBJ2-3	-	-	CSAFPRDRSDTQYF	TGCAGCGCCTTCCCCAGGGATCGTTCAGATACGCAGTATTTT
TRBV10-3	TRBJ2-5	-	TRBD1	CAISESTGVQETQYF	TGTGCCATCAGTGAGTCAACAGGGGTCCAAGAGACCCAGTACTTC
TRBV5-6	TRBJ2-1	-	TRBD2	CASSFSAGGWSYNEQFF	TGTGCCAGCAGCTTCTCCGCGGGGGGGTGGTCCTACAATGAGCAGTTCTTC
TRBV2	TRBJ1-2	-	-	CASSESRGANYGYTF	TGTGCCAGCAGTGAAAGTCGGGGGGCCAACTATGGCTACACCTTC
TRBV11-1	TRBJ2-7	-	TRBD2	CASSLGGLAGTHEQYF	TGTGCCAGCAGCTTAGGTGGGCTAGCGGGGACCCACGAGCAGTACTTC
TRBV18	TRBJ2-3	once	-	CASSPPGRRTDTQYF	TGTGCCAGCTCACCCCCAGGGAGGAGGACAGATACGCAGTATTTT
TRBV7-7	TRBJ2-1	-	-	CASSAGVIGGQSHEQFF	TGTGCTAGCAGCGCAGGGGTCATCGGAGGACAGTCCCATGAGCAGTTCTTC
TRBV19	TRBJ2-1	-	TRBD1	CASSDRDRESNEQFF	TGTGCCAGTAGTGACCGGGACAGGGAGTCCAATGAGCAGTTCTTC
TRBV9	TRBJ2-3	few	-	CASSAEWYF	TGTGCCAGCAGCGCGGAGTGGTATTTT
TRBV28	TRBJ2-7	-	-	CASGEGQGGFLYREQYF	TGTGCCAGCGGTGAGGGGCAGGGGGGTTTTCTCTACCGAGAGCAGTACTTC
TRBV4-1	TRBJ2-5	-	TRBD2	CASSRISSGGASETQYF	TGCGCCAGCAGCCGGATTTCTAGCGGGGGGGCGTCAGAGACCCAGTACTTC
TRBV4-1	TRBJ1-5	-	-	CASSQGRGGRQPQHF	TGCGCCAGCAGCCAAGGGCGGGGAGGGCGGCAGCCCCAGCATTTT